This entry lists 12 T cell receptor beta chains sequenced from one sample in a study of response to subunit inactivated influenza vaccine. Via MiXCR, TCRdb re-called the RT-PCR reads, giving one row per CDR3 protein. The sample comprises under 200,000 distinct CDR3 sequences, about a tenth of which are singletons, and around 11% rests with the top ten. Sequenced here: non-naive T cells sorted from PBMCs, sampled roughly 47 days after vaccination. The receptor set was obtained from a man aged 45-65 years who received an inactivated influenza vaccine.

There are many counts of this clonotype. The rearrangement uses TRBV5-5 and TRBJ2-7; 8 nucleotides align to TRBD1. V trimming: 0 bases; J trimming: 4 bases; junction bases outside the gene matches: 6. The CDR3 length is 15 residues. Germline CDR1 and CDR2: SGHKS and YYEKEE (reference sequence). CDR3 DNA sequence: TGTGCCAGCAGCTTGGCGGGACAGGATGCATACGAGCAGTACTTC. It specifies CASSLAGQDAYEQYF. Full variable domain (outside the CDR3, taken from reference TRBV5-5 and TRBJ2-7): DAGVTQSPTHLIKTRGQQVTLRCSPISGHKSVSWYQQVLGQGPQFIFQYYEKEERGRGNFPDRFSARQFPNYSSELNVNALLLGDSALYLCASSLAGQDAYEQYFGPGTRLTVT.

The V gene is TRBV10-3, the J gene TRBJ2-5, with D perhaps assigned TRBD1 or TRBD2 (5 bases each). Trimming took off 4 bases at V and 5 bases at J, with 8 bases between the two ends. The V gene's germline CDR1 is ENHRY and CDR2 SYGVKD. The CDR3 covers 12 residues. This CDR3 reads CAISGDGETQYF. The CDR3 nucleotides are TGTGCCATCAGTGGGGACGGGGAGACCCAGTACTTC.

As concerns this clonotype: This could be a read error, since a much larger clone is one nucleotide away. The chain carries TRBV29-1 and TRBJ1-1; D is unresolved. With 8 bases removed from V and 4 bases from J, the gap between germline ends came to 11 bases. Germline V lookup: CDR1 SQVTM, CDR2 ANQGSEA. There are 11 residues in the CDR3. For the CDR3, the DNA is TGCAGCTCGAAAGAGAGCACTGAAGCTTTCTTT. Its translation is CSSKESTEAFF.

This clonotype was observed at least ten times. The chain carries TRBV24-1 and TRBJ2-3, with a weak D call TRBD1 (7 bases). The V gene's germline CDR1 is KGHDR and CDR2 SFDVKD. This CDR3 is 17 amino acids long. V lost 10 bases and J 4 bases, leaving 26 bases between the germline ends. The CDR3 DNA reads TGTGCCACGGAAGGCATGCGGGACAGCAAAAATCCAGATACGCAGTATTTT. This gives the protein CATEGMRDSKNPDTQYF.

This clonotype was picked up many times. The chain has TRBV10-3 and TRBJ2-2, with a possible D match to TRBD2 (5 bases). V gave up 4 bases and J gave up 13 bases, with 16 bases separating them. Germline assignment: CDR1 ENHRY and CDR2 SYGVKD. CDR3 length equals 13 residues. The CDR3 loop is CAISVGGRVGLFF. CDR3 in DNA: TGTGCCATCAGTGTTGGAGGTCGGGTGGGGCTGTTTTTT.

This clonotype has a count of ten or more. The V gene is TRBV24-1, the J gene TRBJ2-5; D is ambiguous. CDR1 is KGHDR and CDR2 is SFDVKD in the germline V gene. CDR3 size: 11 residues. V was clipped by 5 bases and J by 4 bases, with 4 bases between them. CDR3 loop: CATSGGETQYF. The CDR3 DNA reads as TGTGCCACCAGTGGAGGAGAGACCCAGTACTTC.

There are a few counts of this clonotype. The chain has TRBV7-9 and TRBJ1-4; maybe TRBD1 (5 bases). The germline gives CDR1 SEHNR, CDR2 FQNEAQ (reference sequence). V lost 5 bases to trimming and J lost 8 bases, with 21 bases between them. The CDR3 length is 16 residues. The CDR3 protein is CASSPTGRVAQEKLFF. The DNA for the CDR3 is TGTGCCAGCAGCCCCACGGGCAGGGTCGCTCAGGAAAAACTGTTTTTT.

The V call is TRBV10-3, the J call TRBJ2-6; D is uncertain. Germline V gives CDR1 ENHRY, CDR2 SYGVKD. Deletions cut 2 bases from V and 2 bases from J, with 7 bases between. This CDR3 is built from 15 residues. The CDR3 protein is CAISEGPPGANVLTF. The CDR3 DNA sequence: TGTGCCATCAGTGAGGGGCCTCCTGGGGCCAACGTCCTGACTTTC.

This clonotype turned up a few times. CDR3 in amino acids: CASSKGGAVPPWPSTEAFF. The CDR3 nucleotides are TGTGCCAGCAGTAAAGGGGGCGCGGTCCCCCCCTGGCCCTCAACTGAAGCTTTCTTT. This chain joins TRBV28 and TRBJ1-1, with 7 bases that match TRBD1. The ends lost 5 bases at V and 5 bases at J; junction bases unmatched: 23. The CDR3 contains 19 residues. In germline, CDR1 is MDHEN, CDR2 SYDVKM.

This clonotype was seen ten or more times. The V call is TRBV7-2, the J call TRBJ2-1, with no clear D. There are 15 residues in the CDR3. Germline V CDR1 and CDR2: SGHTA, FQGNSA. V lost 3 bases and J lost 1, with 10 bases in between. CDR3 in amino acids: CASSLEIGSYNEQFF. CDR3 sequence (DNA): TGTGCCAGCAGCTTGGAGATAGGTTCCTACAATGAGCAGTTCTTC. Variable domain in full (rest from reference TRBV7-2 and TRBJ2-1): GAGVSQSPSNKVTEKGKDVELRCDPISGHTALYWYRQSLGQGLEFLIYFQGNSAPDKSGLPSDRFSAERTGGSVSTLTIQRTQQEDSAVYLCASSLEIGSYNEQFFGPGTRLTVL.

This clonotype occurred many times. This chain joins TRBV7-2 and TRBJ2-3, with 8 nucleotides matching TRBD2. Losses at the gene ends were 4 bases for V and 5 bases for J; bases not matched to a gene: 5. The CDR3 contains 14 residues. Germline lookup yields CDR1 SGHTA and CDR2 FQGNSA. In DNA, the CDR3 is TGTGCCAGCAGCTCATCGGGACTAGGAGATACGCAGTATTTT. Its protein product is CASSSSGLGDTQYF.

This clonotype occurred a few times. The rearrangement uses TRBV4-1 and TRBJ2-5, with D possibly being TRBD1 (5 bases). The length of the CDR3 is 15 residues. The germline V gene has CDR1 MGHRA and CDR2 YSYEKL. Trimming cost V 3 bases and J 5 bases, with 16 bases left between them. CDR3 nucleotide sequence: TGCGCCAGCAGCCACCTCAGGGCGGCGGTGGAGACCCAGTACTTC. Residues: CASSHLRAAVETQYF.